Below, one T cell receptor beta chain is given with its context. Its specificity is unknown. The sample originates from a study of regulatory T cells in long-lasting Graves disease. The study's findings and limits: Persistent patients had more shared public clonotypes (around 2,500) than new patients (roughly 900).

CDR3-region Arm-PCR and iRepertoire HTBI primers produced the TCR beta libraries. Per the original methods: Gene usage covered approximately 60 TRBV and 14 to 15 TRBJ segments. A single record per CDR3 protein comes from TCRdb applying MiXCR to the multiplex PCR reads. V and J calls and clone size were set by TCRdb, not the authors. Among 300,000 to 500,000 distinct CDR3 sequences listed, less than 25% were seen once. CDR3 length equals 15 residues. Germline V lookup: CDR1 SNHLY, CDR2 FYNNEI. V lost 4 bases to trimming and J lost 6 bases, with 17 bases between them. Time point defined: persistent/refractory GD, antithyroid drugs over 5 years with positive TRAb. PBMCs provided the RNA from which the TCR library was made. EDTA tubes held 9 to 10 milliliters of peripheral blood from each patient.

The sequence derives from a female donor with Graves disease. This chain joins TRBV2 and TRBJ2-3, with D unresolved. This specimen consisted of peripheral blood mononuclear cells (PBMCs), obtained when the disease was refractory, from a patient treated with antithyroid drugs. CDR3 sequence: CASSVLDGSRDTQYF. The CDR3 nucleotides read TGTGCCAGCAGTGTTCTGGACGGCTCGCGTGATACGCAGTATTTT.